This T cell receptor (beta chain) is from a study of blood T cell repertoires in COVID-19. About the study: Sample material is recorded as cDNA or gDNA derived from T cells, B-cell-depleted T cells, or PBMCs.

This clone has just a few counts. The CDR3 has 16 amino acids. Germline trimming cut 1 base from V and 3 bases from J; bases unmatched to any gene: 8. Germline V lookup: CDR1 SGHNT, CDR2 YENEEA. Participants, about 18 to 90 years old, spanned more than 20 US areas. Clinical history as reported by participants underpinned cohort assignment. In the authors' workflow: Estimation of nucleated cell counts relied on the amplification of reference gene primers. Clones were read by immunoSEQ multiplex PCR, and TCRdb kept only the in-frame ones, dropping some. The DNA was the basis for D and trimming; V, J and clone size are from that table. The table records 310,000 or so clones, around 90% of them present only once.

This receptor was identified in a woman under 30 with acute COVID-19. This sequence joins TRBV11-3 and TRBJ1-1, with 7 bases fitting TRBD1. The sequencing sample was made of PBMCs or T cells enriched from blood (not recorded which). The CDR3 sequence is CASSLGPGGDDTEAFF. CDR3 bases: TGTGCCAGCAGCTTAGGCCCAGGGGGTGATGACACTGAAGCTTTCTTT.